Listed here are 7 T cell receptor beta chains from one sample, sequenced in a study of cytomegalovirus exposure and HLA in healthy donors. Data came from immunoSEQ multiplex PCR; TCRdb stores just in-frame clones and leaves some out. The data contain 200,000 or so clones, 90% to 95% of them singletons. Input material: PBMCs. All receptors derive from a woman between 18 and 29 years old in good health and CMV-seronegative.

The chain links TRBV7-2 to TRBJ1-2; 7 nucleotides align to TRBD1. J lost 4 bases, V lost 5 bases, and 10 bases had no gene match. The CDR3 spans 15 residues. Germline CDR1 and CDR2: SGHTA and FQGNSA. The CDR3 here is CASSARQGRIYGYTF. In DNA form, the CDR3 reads TGTGCCAGCAGCGCCCGACAGGGCAGGATCTATGGCTACACCTTC.

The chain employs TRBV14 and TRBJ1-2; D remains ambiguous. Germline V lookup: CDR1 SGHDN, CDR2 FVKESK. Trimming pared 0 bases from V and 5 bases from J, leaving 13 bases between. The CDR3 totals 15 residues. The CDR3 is CASSQDLFASYGYTF. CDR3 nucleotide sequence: TGTGCCAGCAGCCAAGATCTGTTCGCGAGTTATGGCTACACCTTC.

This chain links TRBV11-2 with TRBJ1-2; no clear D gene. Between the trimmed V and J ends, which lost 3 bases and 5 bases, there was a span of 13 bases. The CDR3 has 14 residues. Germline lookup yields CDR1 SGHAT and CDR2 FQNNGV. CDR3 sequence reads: CASSLFLDEYGYTF. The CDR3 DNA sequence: TGTGCCAGCAGCTTGTTTTTAGATGAGTATGGCTACACCTTC.

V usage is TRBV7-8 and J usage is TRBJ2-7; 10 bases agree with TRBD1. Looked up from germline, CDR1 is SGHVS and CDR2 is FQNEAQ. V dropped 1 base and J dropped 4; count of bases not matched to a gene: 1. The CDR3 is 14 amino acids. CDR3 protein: CASSLGDRGYEQYF. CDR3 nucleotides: TGTGCCAGCAGCTTAGGGGACAGGGGATACGAGCAGTACTTC. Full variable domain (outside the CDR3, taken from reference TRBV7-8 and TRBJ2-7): GAGVSQSPRYKVAKRGQDVALRCDPISGHVSLFWYQQALGQGPEFLTYFQNEAQLDKSGLPSDRFFAERPEGSVSTLKIQRTQQEDSAVYLCASSLGDRGYEQYFGPGTRLTVT.

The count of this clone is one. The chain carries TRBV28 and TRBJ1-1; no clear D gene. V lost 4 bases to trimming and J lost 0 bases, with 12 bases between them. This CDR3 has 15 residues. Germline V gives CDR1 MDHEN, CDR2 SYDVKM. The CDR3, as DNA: TGTGCCAGCAGTTCGGAGAAGAGGGTGAACACTGAAGCTTTCTTT. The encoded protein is CASSSEKRVNTEAFF.

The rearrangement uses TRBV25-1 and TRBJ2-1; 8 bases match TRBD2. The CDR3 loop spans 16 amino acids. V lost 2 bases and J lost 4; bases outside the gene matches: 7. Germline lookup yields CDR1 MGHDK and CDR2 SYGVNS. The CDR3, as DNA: TGTGCCAGCAGTGAACTACGGGAGGGGCCGTACAATGAGCAGTTCTTC. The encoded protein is CASSELREGPYNEQFF. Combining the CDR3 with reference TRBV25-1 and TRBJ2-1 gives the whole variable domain EADIYQTPRYLVIGTGKKITLECSQTMGHDKMYWYQQDPGMELHLIHYSYGVNSTEKGDLSSESTVSRIRTEHFPLTLESARPSHTSQYLCASSELREGPYNEQFFGPGTRLTVL.

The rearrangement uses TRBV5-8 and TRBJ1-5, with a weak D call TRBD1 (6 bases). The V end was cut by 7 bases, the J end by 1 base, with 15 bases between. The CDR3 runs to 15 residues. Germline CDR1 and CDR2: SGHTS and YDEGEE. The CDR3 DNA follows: TGTGCCAGCTCTGGGGGCGGGAGGAGCAATCAGCCCCAGCATTTT. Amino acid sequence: CASSGGGRSNQPQHF.